This TCR beta chain is from a study of CD8+CD57+ T cells in acquired aplastic anemia. Study in general: An average of around 3.5 ug of DNA was obtained from sorted CD4+ and CD8+ cells. Findings and limits, study-wide: There were over 25 CD8+ CDR3 sequences that occurred in both patients and controls.

With 7 bases removed from V and 4 bases from J, the gap between germline ends came to 10 bases. CDR3 length equals 11 residues. Germline V gene data show CDR1 as DFQATT and CDR2 as SNEGSKA (reference sequence). TCR beta VDJ combinations and CDR3 sequences were profiled from genomic DNA. In TCRdb, the reads were re-called with MiXCR into one record per CDR3 protein. This table holds 180,000 or so distinct CDR3 sequences, approximately 45% found once. A note on this clonotype: Its antigen is not identified.

This TCR was sampled from a human donor in good health. The chain combines TRBV20-1 with TRBJ1-2, with D hard to call. Sequencing used sorted CD4+, CD8+, or CD8+CD57+ T cells (not recorded which) from PBMCs. The CDR3 DNA is TGCAGTGTGGCAGGCCGCTATGGCTACACCTTC. It yields the protein CSVAGRYGYTF.